These 21 T cell receptor beta chains were all obtained from the same sample, sequenced in a study of T cell changes during pregnancy in multiple sclerosis. The repertoire was sequenced with immunoSEQ multiplex PCR; TCRdb's copy has only in-frame clones and lacks some. The data show roughly 35,000 clones, 88% seen once. The input for sequencing was CD4+ T cells from peripheral blood mononuclear cells, taken before pregnancy. The receptors shown here come from a female donor with multiple sclerosis, enrolled in a pregnancy study.

This clone appeared once. V gene TRBV5-4 combines with J gene TRBJ2-1, with TRBD2 identical over 13 bases. V dropped 3 bases and J dropped 7; count of bases not matched to a gene: 7. Germline CDR1 SGHNT, CDR2 YYREEE (reference sequence). CDR3 length: 16 residues. CDR3 residues: CASSSWTSGRSNEQFF. DNA of the CDR3: TGTGCCAGCAGCTCCTGGACTAGCGGGAGATCGAATGAGCAGTTCTTC.

The J gene is TRBJ1-2, the V gene TRBV30; 7 bases fit TRBD1. Per germline, CDR1 GTSNPN and CDR2 SVGIG (reference sequence). The CDR3 contains 12 residues. J gave up 7 bases and V 1 base, and 3 bases lay outside the gene matches. This CDR3 reads CAWSGTGAGYTF. CDR3 in DNA: TGTGCCTGGAGTGGGACAGGAGCTGGCTACACCTTC. Looking up the rest from reference TRBV30 and TRBJ1-2 gives the full variable domain: SQTIHQWPATLVQPVGSPLSLECTVEGTSNPNLYWYRQAAGRGLQLLFYSVGIGQISSEVPQNLSASRPQDRQFILSSKKLLLSDSGFYLCAWSGTGAGYTFGSGTRLTVV.

This clone was counted between two and nine times. This chain links TRBV7-9 with TRBJ1-1; D unclear. The CDR3 loop spans 13 amino acids. With 5 bases removed from V and 3 bases from J, the gap between germline ends came to 10 bases. CDR1 SEHNR and CDR2 FQNEAQ come from the germline V gene (reference sequence). The CDR3 spells CASSIEADTEAFF. The CDR3 nucleotides are TGTGCCAGCAGCATCGAGGCGGACACTGAAGCTTTCTTT.

The chain combines TRBV6-5 with TRBJ1-2; no firm D call. CDR3 size: 15 residues. Looked up from germline, CDR1 is MNHEY and CDR2 is SVGAGI. V was clipped by 2 bases and J by 1 base, with 11 bases between them. CDR3 amino acids: CASSYVAGNNYGYTF. CDR3 DNA: TGTGCCAGCAGTTACGTGGCAGGAAATAACTATGGCTACACCTTC.

The chain links TRBV5-1 to TRBJ2-6; 9 bases are a match to TRBD1. J lost 2 bases, V lost 4 bases, and 7 bases had no gene match. The CDR3 is 17 amino acids. The V gene's germline CDR1 is SGHRS and CDR2 YFSETQ. This CDR3 reads CASSPQGDRAGANVLTF. CDR3 bases: TGCGCCAGCAGCCCGCAGGGGGACAGGGCTGGGGCCAACGTCCTGACTTTC.

The CDR3 nucleotides read TGTGCCAGCAGCTTGGCTAGTACGACCAAAAACATTCAGTACTTC. Its protein is CASSLASTTKNIQYF. The rearrangement links TRBV5-6 to TRBJ2-4; D not certain. The CDR3 is 15 amino acids. V lost 0 bases, J lost 2 bases, and 9 bases lay in between. CDR1 is SGHDT and CDR2 is YYEEEE in the germline V gene.

Here the CDR3 DNA reads TGTGCCAGCGACGTCAGGGGATTGGGCGAGCAGTACTTC. Translation gives CASDVRGLGEQYF. J is TRBJ2-7 and V is TRBV28; tentative D call: TRBD1 (6 bases). The CDR3 consists of 13 residues. CDR1 is MDHEN and CDR2 is SYDVKM in the germline V gene. V lost 8 bases and J lost 6, with 17 bases in between.

V is TRBV6-1 and J is TRBJ2-1, with 13 bases fitting TRBD2. Germline-derived CDR1 and CDR2 are MNHNS and SASEGT. The length of the CDR3 is 14 residues. J was trimmed by 6 bases and V by 7 bases; bases with no gene match: 3. In DNA, the CDR3 is TGTGCCAGCACTGGACTAGCGGGGGTCAATGAGCAGTTCTTC. Translating it yields CASTGLAGVNEQFF.

The V and J genes are TRBV9 and TRBJ2-1; TRBD2 agrees at 9 bases. This CDR3 has 15 amino acids. The trim removed 4 bases at V and 6 bases at J, leaving 8 bases unmatched. Germline CDR1 reads SGDLS; CDR2 reads YYNGEE. CDR3 bases: TGTGCCAGCAGCTTTGGGGGGACTAGCATCAATGAGCAGTTCTTC. Amino acid sequence: CASSFGGTSINEQFF. Variable domain in full (rest from reference TRBV9 and TRBJ2-1): DSGVTQTPKHLITATGQRVTLRCSPRSGDLSVYWYQQSLDQGLQFLIQYYNGEERAKGNILERFSAQQFPDLHSELNLSSLELGDSALYFCASSFGGTSINEQFFGPGTRLTVL.

The chain is built from TRBV2 and TRBJ1-5, with D uncertain. In germline, CDR1 is SNHLY, CDR2 FYNNEI. Between the trimmed V and J ends, which lost 7 bases and 6 bases, there was a span of 19 bases. The CDR3 spans 15 residues. The CDR3 region is CASTYLGGFGQPQHF. CDR3 DNA: TGTGCCAGCACATACCTAGGAGGGTTTGGTCAGCCCCAGCATTTT.

In its sample, this clone was seen once. The gene calls are TRBV5-1 and TRBJ2-2; TRBD2 is a possible D gene (6 bases). This CDR3 is 17 amino acids long. Trimming pared 0 bases from V and 4 bases from J, leaving 16 bases between. Germline CDR1 reads SGHRS; CDR2 reads YFSETQ. The CDR3 spells CASSLGFGQGGTGELFF. Written as DNA, the CDR3 is TGCGCCAGCAGCTTGGGCTTCGGGCAGGGAGGCACCGGGGAGCTGTTTTTT.

The chain has TRBV18 and TRBJ2-6; 7 nucleotides match TRBD1. The J segment lost 0 bases and the V segment lost 6 bases, leaving 5 bases of the junction unmatched. The CDR3 covers 16 residues. Germline V gives CDR1 KGHSH, CDR2 LQKENI. The CDR3 DNA follows: TGTGCCAGCTCGATGACAGGGAGCTCTGGGGCCAACGTCCTGACTTTC. Encoded protein: CASSMTGSSGANVLTF.

The J gene is TRBJ1-3, the V gene TRBV30, with D maybe TRBD1 (6 bases). Per the germline V gene, CDR1 is GTSNPN and CDR2 is SVGIG (reference sequence). The CDR3 runs 13 residues. V was trimmed by 2 bases and J by 4 bases, leaving 9 bases between them. CDR3 amino acids: CAWSRDMGNTIYF. In DNA form, the CDR3 reads TGTGCCTGGAGTAGGGACATGGGAAACACCATATATTTT.

This chain uses TRBV11-3 with TRBJ2-2, with unresolved D. This CDR3 is 15 amino acids long. Germline lookup yields CDR1 SGHNT and CDR2 YENEEA. V dropped 2 bases and J dropped 0 bases, with 7 bases sitting between them. The CDR3 sequence: CASSLNFANTGELFF. DNA for the CDR3: TGTGCCAGCAGCTTAAATTTCGCGAACACCGGGGAGCTGTTTTTT. Full variable domain (missing parts from reference TRBV11-3 and TRBJ2-2): EAGVVQSPRYKIIEKKQPVAFWCNPISGHNTLYWYLQNLGQGPELLIRYENEEAVDDSQLPKDRFSAERLKGVDSTLKIQPAELGDSAVYLCASSLNFANTGELFFGEGSRLTVL.

The genes are TRBV6-5 and TRBJ2-2; a possible D gene is TRBD1 (6 bases). This CDR3 region has 14 residues. Trimming cost V 0 bases and J 6 bases, with 8 bases left between them. Germline lookup yields CDR1 MNHEY and CDR2 SVGAGI. The CDR3 region has the DNA TGTGCCAGCAGTTACTCAGGGGGTCCCGGGGAGCTGTTTTTT. Residues: CASSYSGGPGELFF.

The rearrangement uses TRBV5-1 and TRBJ2-7, with D unclear. This CDR3 contains 14 residues. V gave up 0 bases and J gave up 0 bases, with 7 bases separating them. Germline V lookup: CDR1 SGHRS, CDR2 YFSETQ. The CDR3, as DNA: TGCGCCAGCAGCTTGGACATCCGCTCCTACGAGCAGTACTTC. This codes for CASSLDIRSYEQYF.

This chain uses TRBV5-1 with TRBJ1-2; the match to TRBD1 covers 7 bases. Germline CDR1 reads SGHRS; CDR2 reads YFSETQ. Trimming removed 8 bases from V and 2 bases from J; junction bases left unmatched: 9. The CDR3 totals 14 residues. CDR3 bases: TGCGCCAGTAGCGTAACAGGGGAAAACTATGGCTACACCTTC. Its translation is CASSVTGENYGYTF. Complete variable domain (other parts from reference TRBV5-1 and TRBJ1-2): KAGVTQTPRYLIKTRGQQVTLSCSPISGHRSVSWYQQTPGQGLQFLFEYFSETQRNKGNFPGRFSGRQFSNSRSEMNVSTLELGDSALYLCASSVTGENYGYTFGSGTRLTVV.

V is TRBV5-1 and J is TRBJ2-7, with D possibly being TRBD1 (5 bases). V was pared by 0 bases and J by 7 bases, with 11 bases between. Per germline, CDR1 SGHRS and CDR2 YFSETQ. The CDR3 is 13 amino acids. The CDR3 DNA reads as TGCGCCAGCAGCTTGGCCAGGGTTGAAGAGCAGTACTTC. Encoded protein: CASSLARVEEQYF.

The chain links TRBV9 to TRBJ1-2; no reliable D call. Germline values: CDR1 SGDLS, CDR2 YYNGEE. This CDR3 spans 13 amino acids. Trimming pared 1 base from V and 7 bases from J, leaving 11 bases between. Here the CDR3 reads CASSVRESSGYTF. CDR3 nucleotides: TGTGCCAGCAGCGTACGGGAATCGAGTGGCTACACCTTC. The full variable domain, rest sourced from reference TRBV9 and TRBJ1-2, is DSGVTQTPKHLITATGQRVTLRCSPRSGDLSVYWYQQSLDQGLQFLIQYYNGEERAKGNILERFSAQQFPDLHSELNLSSLELGDSALYFCASSVRESSGYTFGSGTRLTVV.

This chain joins TRBV27 and TRBJ2-3, with 13 bases identical to TRBD2. Germline CDR1 and CDR2: MNHEY and SMNVEV (reference sequence). V trimming: 8 bases; J trimming: 6 bases; junction bases outside the gene matches: 8. The CDR3 spans 15 residues. Here the CDR3 DNA reads TGTGCCAGCGGGGCCGGACTAGCGGGAGCGGATACGCAGTATTTT. This encodes CASGAGLAGADTQYF.

V and J are TRBV6-1 and TRBJ2-7, with 9 bases matching TRBD1. Germline CDR1 MNHNS, CDR2 SASEGT. The CDR3 runs to 14 residues. The trim removed 8 bases at V and 5 bases at J, leaving 10 bases unmatched. CDR3 sequence: CASGGGQGIHEQYF. The DNA for the CDR3 is TGTGCCAGCGGGGGGGGACAGGGCATTCACGAGCAGTACTTC.